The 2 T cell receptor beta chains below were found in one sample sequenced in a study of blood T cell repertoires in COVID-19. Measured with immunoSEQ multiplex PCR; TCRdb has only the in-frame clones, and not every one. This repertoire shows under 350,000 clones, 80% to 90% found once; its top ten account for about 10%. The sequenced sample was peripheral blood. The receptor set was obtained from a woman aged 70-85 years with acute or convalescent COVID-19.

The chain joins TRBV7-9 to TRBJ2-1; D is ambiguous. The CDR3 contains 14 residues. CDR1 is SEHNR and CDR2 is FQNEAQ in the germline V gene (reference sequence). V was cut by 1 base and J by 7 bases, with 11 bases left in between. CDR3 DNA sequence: TGTGCCAGCAGCTTAGGGAGCAGCACAAATGAGCAGTTCTTC. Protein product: CASSLGSSTNEQFF.

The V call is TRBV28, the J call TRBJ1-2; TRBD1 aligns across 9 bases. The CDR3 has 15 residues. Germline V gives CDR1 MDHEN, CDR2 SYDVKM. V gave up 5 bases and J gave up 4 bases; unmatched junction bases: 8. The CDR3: CASSVPSTGGYGYTF. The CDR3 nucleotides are TGTGCCAGCAGTGTACCTTCGACAGGGGGCTATGGCTACACCTTC.